This is a list of T cell receptor beta chains from one sample in a study of molecular identifiers for immune sequencing clone quantification. Each CDR3 protein gets one entry after TCRdb re-called the PCR reads with MiXCR. The sample has about 630,000 distinct CDR3 sequences, about 25% seen once. The sequenced material came from naive CD8+ T cells from blood, with Jurkat cell RNA spiked in. The receptor set was obtained from a human donor in good health. Some libraries in this study had Jurkat cell RNA spiked in. Both conserved end residues are part of each CDR3. D genes are given only for firm matches. Some rows mark clone size as missing; the rest say once, few, many or name a class of expanded clone.

J gene: TRBJ2-7; clone size: many; D gene: .; V gene: TRBV7-9; CDR3 protein: CASSSTGPTYEQYF; CDR3 DNA: TGTGCCAGCAGCTCGACAGGCCCGACCTACGAGCAGTACTTC
J gene: TRBJ1-1; clone size: many; D gene: .; V gene: TRBV9; CDR3 protein: CASSPSKWGAEAFF; CDR3 DNA: TGTGCCAGCAGCCCTTCAAAGTGGGGGGCTGAAGCTTTCTTT
J gene: TRBJ2-3; clone size: many; D gene: TRBD2; V gene: TRBV5-4; CDR3 protein: CASSPGLAYTDTQYF; CDR3 DNA: TGTGCCAGCAGCCCCGGACTAGCCTACACAGATACGCAGTATTTT
J gene: TRBJ1-1; clone size: .; D gene: .; V gene: TRBV6-1; CDR3 protein: CASSAEGHANTEAFF; CDR3 DNA: TGTGCCAGCAGCGCCGAGGGGCATGCGAACACTGAAGCTTTCTTT
J gene: TRBJ1-5; clone size: many; D gene: .; V gene: TRBV3-1; CDR3 protein: CASSQGRLMGNQPQHF; CDR3 DNA: TGTGCCAGCAGCCAAGGGAGGCTCATGGGCAATCAGCCCCAGCATTTT
J gene: TRBJ2-3; clone size: many; D gene: .; V gene: TRBV29-1; CDR3 protein: CSVEDGGDTQYF; CDR3 DNA: TGCAGCGTTGAAGACGGGGGAGATACGCAGTATTTT
J gene: TRBJ2-7; clone size: .; D gene: TRBD2; V gene: TRBV27; CDR3 protein: CASSFIRTSGITHEQYF; CDR3 DNA: TGTGCCAGCAGTTTCATCAGGACTAGCGGGATTACCCACGAGCAGTACTTC
J gene: TRBJ2-7; clone size: many; D gene: .; V gene: TRBV29-1; CDR3 protein: CSVEGEGYEQYF; CDR3 DNA: TGCAGCGTTGAAGGTGAGGGCTACGAGCAGTACTTC
J gene: TRBJ2-5; clone size: many; D gene: TRBD2; V gene: TRBV30; CDR3 protein: CAWSVGAGLGETQYF; CDR3 DNA: TGTGCCTGGAGTGTGGGAGCGGGACTGGGGGAGACCCAGTACTTC
J gene: TRBJ2-3; clone size: .; D gene: .; V gene: TRBV19; CDR3 protein: CASSIPQYTDTQYF; CDR3 DNA: TGTGCCAGTAGTATACCCCAGTACACAGATACGCAGTATTTT
J gene: TRBJ2-1; clone size: .; D gene: .; V gene: TRBV7-2; CDR3 protein: CASSLAGGPLSYNEQFF; CDR3 DNA: TGTGCCAGCAGCTTAGCGGGGGGCCCCCTCTCCTACAATGAGCAGTTCTTC
J gene: TRBJ2-5; clone size: many; D gene: .; V gene: TRBV7-9; CDR3 protein: CASSLGPAGTETQYF; CDR3 DNA: TGTGCCAGCAGCTTAGGCCCGGCAGGGACAGAGACCCAGTACTTC
J gene: TRBJ2-7; clone size: many; D gene: .; V gene: TRBV6-6; CDR3 protein: CASSIPESYEQYF; CDR3 DNA: TGTGCCAGCAGCATACCCGAGAGCTACGAGCAGTACTTC
J gene: TRBJ2-7; clone size: many; D gene: TRBD1; V gene: TRBV28; CDR3 protein: CASSQERQGPYEQYF; CDR3 DNA: TGTGCCAGCAGCCAGGAGAGACAGGGGCCCTACGAGCAGTACTTC
J gene: TRBJ2-5; clone size: few; D gene: TRBD1; V gene: TRBV7-2; CDR3 protein: CASSPLDRATEGFQETQYF; CDR3 DNA: TGTGCCAGCAGCCCCCTGGACAGGGCAACCGAGGGCTTCCAAGAGACCCAGTACTTC
J gene: TRBJ2-7; clone size: many; D gene: TRBD1; V gene: TRBV28; CDR3 protein: CASRSGQGLHYEQYF; CDR3 DNA: TGTGCCAGCAGATCAGGACAGGGCCTCCACTACGAGCAGTACTTC
J gene: TRBJ2-1; clone size: few; D gene: TRBD2; V gene: TRBV7-8; CDR3 protein: CASSLIFVSGGSSDEQFF; CDR3 DNA: TGTGCCAGCAGCTTAATTTTCGTTAGCGGGGGATCCAGCGATGAGCAGTTCTTC
J gene: TRBJ1-1; clone size: few; D gene: .; V gene: TRBV6-5; CDR3 protein: CASSYSWTGNTEAFF; CDR3 DNA: TGTGCCAGCAGTTACTCATGGACTGGGAACACTGAAGCTTTCTTT
J gene: TRBJ2-1; clone size: few; D gene: TRBD1; V gene: TRBV27; CDR3 protein: CASIGTGINNEQFF; CDR3 DNA: TGTGCCAGCATCGGGACAGGGATTAACAATGAGCAGTTCTTC
J gene: TRBJ2-3; clone size: many; D gene: .; V gene: TRBV7-9; CDR3 protein: CASEEAPSTDTQYF; CDR3 DNA: TGTGCCAGCGAGGAGGCACCTAGCACAGATACGCAGTATTTT
J gene: TRBJ2-2; clone size: many; D gene: .; V gene: TRBV27; CDR3 protein: CASSFVGAVGELFF; CDR3 DNA: TGTGCCAGCAGTTTCGTAGGAGCCGTCGGGGAGCTGTTTTTT
J gene: TRBJ1-1; clone size: .; D gene: .; V gene: TRBV12-3/TRBV12-4; CDR3 protein: CAGSWNTEAFF; CDR3 DNA: TGTGCCGGCAGTTGGAACACTGAAGCTTTCTTT
J gene: TRBJ2-7; clone size: many; D gene: .; V gene: TRBV20-1; CDR3 protein: CSARGLSGSAYEQYF; CDR3 DNA: TGCAGTGCTAGAGGGCTGTCGGGTTCGGCCTACGAGCAGTACTTC
J gene: TRBJ2-1; clone size: .; D gene: TRBD2; V gene: TRBV19; CDR3 protein: CASSIQWTSGNEQFF; CDR3 DNA: TGTGCCAGTAGTATCCAATGGACTAGCGGCAATGAGCAGTTCTTC
J gene: TRBJ1-1; clone size: many; D gene: .; V gene: TRBV7-9; CDR3 protein: CASSESGNTGSFEAFF; CDR3 DNA: TGTGCCAGCAGCGAAAGCGGAAACACAGGGTCCTTCGAAGCTTTCTTT
J gene: TRBJ1-1; clone size: many; D gene: .; V gene: TRBV6-2/TRBV6-3; CDR3 protein: CASSIARGITEAFF; CDR3 DNA: TGTGCCAGCAGCATAGCCAGGGGTATCACTGAAGCTTTCTTT
J gene: TRBJ2-5; clone size: .; D gene: TRBD1; V gene: TRBV6-5; CDR3 protein: CASSNDRGESETQYF; CDR3 DNA: TGTGCCAGCAGTAACGACAGGGGCGAATCGGAGACCCAGTACTTC
J gene: TRBJ2-1; clone size: once; D gene: .; V gene: TRBV7-9; CDR3 protein: CASSSPRQFFSYNEQFF; CDR3 DNA: TGTGCCAGCAGCTCACCCAGACAGTTCTTCTCCTACAATGAGCAGTTCTTC
J gene: TRBJ2-7; clone size: many; D gene: TRBD1; V gene: TRBV29-1; CDR3 protein: CSVRTGGDEQYF; CDR3 DNA: TGCAGCGTTCGGACAGGGGGCGACGAGCAGTACTTC
J gene: TRBJ1-4; clone size: many; D gene: TRBD1; V gene: TRBV7-9; CDR3 protein: CASSSQDREKLFF; CDR3 DNA: TGTGCCAGCAGCTCCCAGGACAGGGAAAAACTGTTTTTT
J gene: TRBJ2-7; clone size: .; D gene: .; V gene: TRBV6-2/TRBV6-3; CDR3 protein: CASSYGAGLSEQYF; CDR3 DNA: TGTGCCAGCAGTTACGGTGCGGGACTGAGCGAGCAGTACTTC
J gene: TRBJ2-3; clone size: .; D gene: TRBD2; V gene: TRBV12-3/TRBV12-4; CDR3 protein: CASTQDSGVYDTQYF; CDR3 DNA: TGTGCCAGCACCCAAGATAGCGGGGTTTATGATACGCAGTATTTT
J gene: TRBJ1-5; clone size: many; D gene: .; V gene: TRBV7-6; CDR3 protein: CASSLLPGNQPQHF; CDR3 DNA: TGTGCCAGCAGCTTACTCCCGGGGAATCAGCCCCAGCATTTT
J gene: TRBJ2-3; clone size: .; D gene: .; V gene: TRBV30; CDR3 protein: CAWTIAAGYTQYF; CDR3 DNA: TGTGCCTGGACCATAGCCGCGGGATATACGCAGTATTTT